Below are 8 T cell receptor beta chains sequenced from a single sample in a study of regulatory T cells in long-lasting Graves disease. Relying on iRepertoire HTBI primers and Arm-PCR of CDR3 regions, the team built TCR beta libraries. MiXCR, run by TCRdb on the multiplex PCR reads, gives a single entry per CDR3 protein. The sample shows approximately 440,000 distinct CDR3 sequences, 20% to 30% of them seen only once. As to time point: persistent/refractory GD, antithyroid drugs over 5 years with positive TRAb. RNA isolated from PBMCs was used to make the TCR library. The sample in question was peripheral blood mononuclear cells (PBMCs), obtained when the disease was refractory, from a patient treated with antithyroid drugs. The receptors were gathered from a female donor with Graves disease.

The chain has TRBV30 and TRBJ1-3; D is unresolved. V lost 3 bases and J lost 4, with 13 bases in between. CDR3 length: 14 residues. Germline V gene data show CDR1 as GTSNPN and CDR2 as SVGIG (reference sequence). The CDR3 nucleotides read TGTGCCTGGAGACCTGGTCCGGGGGGAAACACCATATATTTT. As protein: CAWRPGPGGNTIYF.

The chain has TRBV7-2 and TRBJ2-7, with a weak D call TRBD2 (5 bases). The last part of the DNA fits TRBJ2-1 better; the J call may be wrong. Germline V gene data show CDR1 as SGHTA and CDR2 as FQGNSA. This CDR3 contains 15 residues. DNA for the CDR3: TGTGCCAGCAGCCTTACCGGGGTCTCCTACAATGAGCAGTTCTTC. As protein: CASSLTGVSYNEQFF.

In its sample, this clonotype was seen many times. V usage is TRBV27 and J usage is TRBJ2-2; TRBD1 matches at 9 bases. CDR1 MNHEY and CDR2 SMNVEV come from the germline V gene (reference sequence). V lost 5 bases and J lost 6; bases outside the gene matches: 7. The CDR3 has 15 residues. CDR3 nucleotide sequence: TGTGCCAGCAGTCGGGGGGACAGGGATTCCGGGGAGCTGTTTTTT. The encoded protein is CASSRGDRDSGELFF.

There are many counts of this clonotype. CDR3 coding DNA: TGCAGCGTGGGGGCCGCTAGCGGGAACCACCGGGGCGAGCAGTACTTC. This sequence encodes CSVGAASGNHRGEQYF. V is TRBV29-1 and J is TRBJ2-7; 9 bases are a match to TRBD2. CDR1 and CDR2 from the germline V gene are SQVTM and ANQGSEA. V dropped 6 bases and J dropped 6; count of bases not matched to a gene: 18. This CDR3 has 16 amino acids.

This clonotype was seen repeatedly, ten times or more. This chain joins TRBV2 and TRBJ2-7; D is unclear. The CDR3 length is 13 residues. V was cut by 2 bases and J by 6 bases, with 11 bases left in between. Germline-derived CDR1 and CDR2 are SNHLY and FYNNEI. The CDR3 is CASSEPPGSEQYF. The CDR3, as DNA: TGTGCCAGCAGTGAACCCCCAGGAAGCGAGCAGTACTTC. Full variable domain (missing parts from reference TRBV2 and TRBJ2-7): EPEVTQTPSHQVTQMGQEVILRCVPISNHLYFYWYRQILGQKVEFLVSFYNNEISEKSEIFDDQFSVERPDGSNFTLKIRSTKLEDSAMYFCASSEPPGSEQYFGPGTRLTVT.

This clonotype was picked up a small number of times. The chain has TRBV10-3 and TRBJ2-7; D is perhaps TRBD2 (6 bases). The V end was cut by 10 bases, the J end by 7 bases, with 17 bases between. This CDR3 has 12 amino acids. Germline CDR1 reads ENHRY; CDR2 reads SYGVKD. CDR3 region: CATQVSGGEQYF. In nucleotides, the CDR3 is TGTGCCACCCAGGTCAGCGGAGGGGAGCAGTACTTC.

The rearrangement links TRBV7-3 to TRBJ2-2; unclear D gene. V was clipped by 5 bases and J by 5 bases, with 6 bases between them. CDR1 and CDR2 (germline): SGHTA, FQGTGA. The CDR3 consists of 12 residues. DNA of the CDR3: TGTGCCAGCAGCGTTCCTACCGGGGAGCTGTTTTTT. Residues: CASSVPTGELFF.

This clonotype turned up a few times. The chain links TRBV7-3 to TRBJ2-7; no clear D. V shed 1 base and J shed 0 bases, with 10 bases lying between them. The CDR3 consists of 15 residues. Germline-derived CDR1 and CDR2 are SGHTA and FQGTGA. CDR3 protein: CASSLRQKSSYEQYF. The CDR3 DNA follows: TGTGCCAGCAGCTTAAGGCAGAAGAGCTCCTACGAGCAGTACTTC.